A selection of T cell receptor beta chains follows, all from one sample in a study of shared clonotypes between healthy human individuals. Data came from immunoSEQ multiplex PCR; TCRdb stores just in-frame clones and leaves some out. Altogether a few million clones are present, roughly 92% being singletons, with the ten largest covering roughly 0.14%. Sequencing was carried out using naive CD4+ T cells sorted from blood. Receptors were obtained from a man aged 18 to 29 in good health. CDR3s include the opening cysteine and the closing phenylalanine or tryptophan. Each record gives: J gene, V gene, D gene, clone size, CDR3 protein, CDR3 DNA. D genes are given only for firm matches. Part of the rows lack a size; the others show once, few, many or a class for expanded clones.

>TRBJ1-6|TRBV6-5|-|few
CASSYSTNSPLHF
TGTGCCAGCAGTTACTCCACGAATTCACCCCTCCACTTT
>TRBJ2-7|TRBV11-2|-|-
CASSFYRTEGPYEQYF
TGTGCCAGCAGCTTTTACCGGACGGAGGGGCCCTACGAGCAGTACTTC
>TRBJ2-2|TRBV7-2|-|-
CASSFAGQNTGELFF
TGTGCCAGCAGCTTTGCAGGCCAGAACACCGGGGAGCTGTTTTTT
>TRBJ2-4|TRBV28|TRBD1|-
CASSFVSRGLGNIQYF
TGTGCCAGCAGTTTCGTCAGCAGGGGGCTAGGGAACATTCAGTACTTC
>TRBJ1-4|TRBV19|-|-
CATGGHTPNEKLFF
TGTGCCACCGGGGGACACACACCAAATGAAAAACTGTTTTTT
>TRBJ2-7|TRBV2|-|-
CASTRTLYEQYF
TGTGCCAGCACTCGGACCCTCTACGAGCAGTACTTC
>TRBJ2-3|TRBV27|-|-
CASSLTARGVWGTQYF
TGTGCCAGCAGTTTAACGGCTAGGGGGGTTTGGGGTACGCAGTATTTT
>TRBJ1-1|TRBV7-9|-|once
CASSLGGDTEAFF
TGTGCCAGCAGCCTGGGGGGAGACACTGAAGCTTTCTTT
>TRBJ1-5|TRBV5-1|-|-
CASSLAGQINQPQHF
TGCGCCAGCAGCTTGGCCGGACAGATCAATCAGCCCCAGCATTTT
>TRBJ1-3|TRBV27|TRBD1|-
CASSTGDRAGNTIYF
TGTGCCAGCAGTACAGGGGACAGGGCCGGAAACACCATATATTTT
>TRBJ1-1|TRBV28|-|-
CASSPRAREAFF
TGTGCCAGCAGTCCCCGGGCGAGGGAAGCTTTCTTT
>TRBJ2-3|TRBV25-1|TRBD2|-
CASSEWGTSGKTDTQYF
TGTGCCAGCAGTGAATGGGGGACTAGCGGGAAGACAGATACGCAGTATTTT
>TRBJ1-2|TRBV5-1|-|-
CASSPYEGNYGYTF
TGCGCCAGCAGCCCCTATGAGGGGAACTATGGCTACACCTTC
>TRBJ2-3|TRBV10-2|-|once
CASSETSPPTQYF
TGCGCCAGCAGTGAGACTAGCCCTCCTACGCAGTATTTT
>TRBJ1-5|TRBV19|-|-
CASSMLGESAPAF
TGTGCCAGTAGTATGTTAGGGGAATCAGCCCCAGCTTTT
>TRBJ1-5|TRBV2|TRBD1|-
CASSVAGTGFNQPQHF
TGTGCCAGCAGTGTAGCCGGGACAGGCTTCAATCAGCCCCAGCATTTT
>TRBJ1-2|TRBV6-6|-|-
CASSYSGGAIGYGYTF
TGTGCCAGCAGTTACTCAGGAGGGGCTATAGGCTATGGCTACACCTTC
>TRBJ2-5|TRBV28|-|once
CASQGETQYF
TGTGCCAGCCAAGGGGAGACCCAGTACTTC
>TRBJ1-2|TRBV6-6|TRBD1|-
CASNLGQGGYGYTF
TGTGCCAGCAACCTGGGGCAGGGGGGTTATGGCTACACCTTC
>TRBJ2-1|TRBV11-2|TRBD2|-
CASSLTSGRYNEQFF
TGTGCCAGCAGCTTAACTAGCGGGCGGTACAATGAGCAGTTCTTC
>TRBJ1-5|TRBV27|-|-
CASSLSQFNQPQHF
TGTGCCAGCAGTTTGTCGCAGTTCAATCAGCCCCAGCATTTT
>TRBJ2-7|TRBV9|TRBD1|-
CASSKQGAAYEQYF
TGTGCCAGCAGCAAACAGGGGGCGGCCTACGAGCAGTACTTC